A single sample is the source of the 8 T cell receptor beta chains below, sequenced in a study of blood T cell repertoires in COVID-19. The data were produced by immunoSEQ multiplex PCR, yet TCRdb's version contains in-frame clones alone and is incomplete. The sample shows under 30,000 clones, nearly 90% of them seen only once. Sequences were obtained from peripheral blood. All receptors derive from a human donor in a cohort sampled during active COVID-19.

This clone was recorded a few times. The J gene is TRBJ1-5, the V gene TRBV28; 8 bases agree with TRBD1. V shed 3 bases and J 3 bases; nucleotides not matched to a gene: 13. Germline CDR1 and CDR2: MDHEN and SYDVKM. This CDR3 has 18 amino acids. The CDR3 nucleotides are TGTGCCAGCAGTTTTTGGCCCACAGGGGGTACGAACAATCAGCCCCAGCATTTT. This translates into CASSFWPTGGTNNQPQHF.

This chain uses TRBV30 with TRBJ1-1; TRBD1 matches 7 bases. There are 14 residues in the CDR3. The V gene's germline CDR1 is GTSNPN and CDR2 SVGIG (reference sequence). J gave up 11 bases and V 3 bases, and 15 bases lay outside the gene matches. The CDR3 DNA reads TGTGCCTGGAGACTTCATCTAGGACAGGAGAGGGCTTTCTTT. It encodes CAWRLHLGQERAFF.

DNA of the CDR3: TGTGCCATCAGTGAGCTAATGGGAGGGACAGGGGACTCACCCCTCCACTTT. It is translated as CAISELMGGTGDSPLHF. The J gene is TRBJ1-6, the V gene TRBV10-3; TRBD1 matches at 10 bases. This CDR3 has 17 residues. J was trimmed by 10 bases and V by 2 bases; bases with no gene match: 11. The germline V gene encodes CDR1 ENHRY and CDR2 SYGVKD.

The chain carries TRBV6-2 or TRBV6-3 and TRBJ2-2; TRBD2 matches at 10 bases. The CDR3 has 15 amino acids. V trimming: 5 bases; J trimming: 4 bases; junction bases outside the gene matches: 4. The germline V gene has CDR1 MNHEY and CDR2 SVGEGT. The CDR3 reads CASSLQRGGTGELFF. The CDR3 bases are TGTGCCAGCAGTCTTCAGCGGGGGGGCACCGGGGAGCTGTTTTTT.

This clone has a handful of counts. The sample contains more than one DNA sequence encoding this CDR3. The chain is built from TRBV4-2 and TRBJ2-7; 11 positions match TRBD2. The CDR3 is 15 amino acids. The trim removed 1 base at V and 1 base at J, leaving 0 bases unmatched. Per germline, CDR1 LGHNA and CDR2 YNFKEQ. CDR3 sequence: CASSQGLAGSYEQYF. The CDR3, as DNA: TGTGCCAGCAGCCAAGGACTAGCGGGGTCCTACGAGCAGTACTTC.

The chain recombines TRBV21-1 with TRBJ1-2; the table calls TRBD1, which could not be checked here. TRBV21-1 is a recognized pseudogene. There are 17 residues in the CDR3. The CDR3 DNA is TGTGCCAGCAGCAAAACCCGGGACACGAGAGCTAACTATGGCTACACCTTC. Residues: CASSKTRDTRANYGYTF.

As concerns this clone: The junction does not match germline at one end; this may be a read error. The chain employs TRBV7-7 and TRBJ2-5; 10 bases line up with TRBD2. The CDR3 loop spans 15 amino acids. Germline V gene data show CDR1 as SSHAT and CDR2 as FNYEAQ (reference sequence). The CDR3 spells CASSLSGGAGGTQYF. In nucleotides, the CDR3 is TGTGCTAGCAGCTTGAGCGGGGGGGCCGGTGGGACCCAGTACTTC.

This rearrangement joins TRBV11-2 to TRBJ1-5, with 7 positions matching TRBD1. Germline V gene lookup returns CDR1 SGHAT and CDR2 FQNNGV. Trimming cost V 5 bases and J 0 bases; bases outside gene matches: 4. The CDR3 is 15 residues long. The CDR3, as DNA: TGTGCCAGCAGCCCTACAGGGGTTAGCAATCAGCCCCAGCATTTT. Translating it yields CASSPTGVSNQPQHF.